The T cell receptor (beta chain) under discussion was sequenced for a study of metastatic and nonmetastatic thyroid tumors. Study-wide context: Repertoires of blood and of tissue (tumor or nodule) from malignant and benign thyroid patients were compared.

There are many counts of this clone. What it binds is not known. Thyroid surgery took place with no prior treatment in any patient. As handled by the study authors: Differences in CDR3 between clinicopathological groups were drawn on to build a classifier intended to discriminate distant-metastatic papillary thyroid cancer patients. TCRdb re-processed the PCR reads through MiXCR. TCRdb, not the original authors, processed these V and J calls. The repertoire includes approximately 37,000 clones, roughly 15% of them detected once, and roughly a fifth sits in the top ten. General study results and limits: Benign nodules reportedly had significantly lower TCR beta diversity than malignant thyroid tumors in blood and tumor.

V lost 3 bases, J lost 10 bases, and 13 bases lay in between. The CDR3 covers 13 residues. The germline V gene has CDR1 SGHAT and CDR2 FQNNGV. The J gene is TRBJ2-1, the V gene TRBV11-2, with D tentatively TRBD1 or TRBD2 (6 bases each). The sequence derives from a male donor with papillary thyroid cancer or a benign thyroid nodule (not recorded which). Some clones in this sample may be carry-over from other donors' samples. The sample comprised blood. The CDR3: CASSLGGWGEQFF. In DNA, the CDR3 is TGTGCCAGCAGCTTGGGGGGCTGGGGGGAGCAGTTCTTC. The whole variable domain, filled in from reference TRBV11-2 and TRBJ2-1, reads EAGVAQSPRYKIIEKRQSVAFWCNPISGHATLYWYQQILGQGPKLLIQFQNNGVVDDSQLPKDRFSAERLKGVDSTLKIQPAKLEDSAVYLCASSLGGWGEQFFGPGTRLTVL.